The next 11 T cell receptor beta chains were all read from a single sample in a study of blood T cells in healthy people across ages. The second PCR ran about 6 to 12 cycles with a sample-barcoded 5' primer and J-beta primers. From the 5' RACE reads, TCRdb called clonotypes with MiXCR, one entry per CDR3 protein. The table includes about 670,000 distinct CDR3 sequences, around 43% detected once. Sequencing was done on a sample of blood. These receptors originate from a man older than 75 in good health.

This chain joins TRBV12-3 or TRBV12-4 and TRBJ2-2, with a possible D match to TRBD2 (7 bases). Trimming removed 4 bases at V and 8 bases at J, with 14 bases between. The CDR3 totals 14 residues. The CDR3 bases are TGTGCCAGCAGTTATCTTGGGGGGGCAGGGGAGCTGTTTTTT. The encoded protein is CASSYLGGAGELFF.

This clonotype was picked up a small number of times. The V gene is TRBV20-1, the J gene TRBJ2-1; 9 positions match TRBD2. The CDR3 runs to 15 residues. Per germline, CDR1 DFQATT and CDR2 SNEGSKA (reference sequence). V shed 6 bases, J shed 6 bases, and the junction held 12 bases outside the gene matches. CDR3 nucleotides: TGCAGTGCCCCGGCGCCGGGACTAGCAGGCAATGAGCAGTTCTTC. Translated, it gives CSAPAPGLAGNEQFF.

J is TRBJ2-2 and V is TRBV20-1, with TRBD1 identical over 7 bases. V lost 6 bases, J lost 5 bases, and 9 bases stayed unmatched. This CDR3 is built from 14 residues. Looked up from germline, CDR1 is DFQATT and CDR2 is SNEGSKA (reference sequence). This chain's CDR3 is CSAAIGTETGELFF. The CDR3 coding sequence is TGCAGTGCGGCCATAGGGACAGAAACCGGGGAGCTGTTTTTT.

V usage is TRBV11-3 and J usage is TRBJ2-5; 8 bases are a match to TRBD2. Trimming took 1 base from V and 5 from J; bases not matched to a gene: 9. Germline lookup yields CDR1 SGHNT and CDR2 YENEEA. The CDR3 spans 16 residues. This chain's CDR3 is CASSLGASGPPETQYF. The CDR3 DNA is TGTGCCAGCAGCTTAGGGGCTAGCGGGCCCCCGGAGACCCAGTACTTC.

The chain employs TRBV27 and TRBJ2-1; 9 nucleotides match TRBD1. The CDR3 consists of 14 residues. Germline CDR1 is MNHEY and CDR2 is SMNVEV (reference sequence). J was trimmed by 7 bases and V by 4 bases; bases with no gene match: 5. The CDR3 region is CASSSGTGRNEQFF. The CDR3 coding sequence is TGTGCCAGCAGTTCCGGGACAGGGCGTAATGAGCAGTTCTTC.

The CDR3 is CASGQPSGGLTYEQFF. Written as DNA, the CDR3 is TGTGCCAGCGGACAACCCAGCGGGGGCCTAACCTACGAGCAGTTCTTC. The rearrangement links TRBV6-2 or TRBV6-3 to TRBJ2-1; 8 bases fit TRBD2. Germline V gene lookup returns CDR1 MNHEY and CDR2 SVGEGT. With 8 bases clipped from V and 10 bases from J, the junction kept 19 bases outside the gene matches. The CDR3 totals 16 residues.

This clonotype was counted only a few times. V is TRBV6-4 and J is TRBJ1-5, with a weak D call TRBD1 (5 bases). This CDR3 has 13 amino acids. Germline CDR1 is MRHNA and CDR2 is SNTAGT. V shed 9 bases and J shed 3 bases, with 12 bases lying between them. CDR3 sequence (DNA): TGTGCCAGATGGGACGGGAACAATCAGCCCCAGCATTTT. Its protein is CARWDGNNQPQHF.

The chain combines TRBV5-1 with TRBJ1-5; TRBD1 is a possible D gene (6 bases). The CDR3 is made up of 17 amino acids. The germline V and J ends were trimmed by 0 bases and 1 base, with 14 bases remaining between them. Germline V gives CDR1 SGHRS, CDR2 YFSETQ. The CDR3 DNA follows: TGCGCCAGCAGCTTGGTTCCGGGGGCAGACAGCAATCAGCCCCAGCATTTT. It encodes CASSLVPGADSNQPQHF.

This clonotype appeared many times. The chain has TRBV10-3 and TRBJ2-3; D unresolved. The V gene lost 3 bases and the J gene lost 4 bases, with 20 bases spanning the gap. Germline V gene sequence: CDR1 ENHRY, CDR2 SYGVKD. The CDR3 has 17 residues. The CDR3 DNA reads as TGTGCCATCAGTGAAAGGCAGCTAATTCTAAGGGCAGATACGCAGTATTTT. Protein product: CAISERQLILRADTQYF.

Only a few counts were recorded for this clonotype. The V and J genes are TRBV28 and TRBJ2-1, with TRBD2 matching over 8 bases. This CDR3 region has 13 residues. Germline V gene lookup returns CDR1 MDHEN and CDR2 SYDVKM. The J segment lost 8 bases and the V segment lost 5 bases, leaving 5 bases of the junction unmatched. The CDR3 region is CASSVPSGYEQFF. CDR3 DNA: TGTGCCAGCAGTGTACCTAGCGGGTATGAGCAGTTCTTC.

The chain recombines TRBV12-3 or TRBV12-4 with TRBJ2-1, with D possibly being TRBD2 (6 bases). V shed 5 bases and J shed 14 bases, with 22 bases lying between them. This CDR3 spans 14 amino acids. DNA of the CDR3: TGTGCCAGCAGTGTACTTGACTTTAGCGGAGCCAAGTTCTTC. Translation gives CASSVLDFSGAKFF.